These T cell receptor beta chains were read from a single sample in a study of T-cell memory formation after mild COVID-19. TCRdb ran MiXCR on the 5' RACE reads and lists one entry per CDR3 protein. The sample yields about 350,000 distinct CDR3 sequences, roughly 20% seen once. The sample consisted of PBMCs or a T cell subset sorted from them (not recorded which). These TCRs come from a man younger than 30 who had mild COVID-19 (a few samples of this study predate the infection). Cell type and time point are not known. The CDR3 runs from the conserved cysteine through the conserved F or W. A D gene is named only where the DNA matches it firmly. Rows may omit the clone size; those that give it use once, few, many or a size class.

TRBV7-9	few	TRBJ2-5	-	CASSLWGEEETQYF	TGTGCCAGCAGCTTATGGGGGGAAGAAGAGACCCAGTACTTC
TRBV12-3/TRBV12-4	-	TRBJ1-5	-	CASSRALGPDQHQHF	TGTGCCAGCAGCCGGGCCCTGGGCCCTGATCAGCACCAGCATTTT
TRBV6-1	-	TRBJ1-5	TRBD1	CASSEWWDSAGQPQHF	TGTGCCAGCAGTGAATGGTGGGACAGTGCCGGGCAGCCCCAGCATTTT
TRBV5-6	-	TRBJ1-4	-	CASSPGDRPTSEKLFF	TGTGCCAGCAGCCCCGGAGACCGTCCCACTAGTGAAAAACTGTTTTTT
TRBV7-9	many	TRBJ1-1	-	CASSLAGPAGSVAFF	TGTGCCAGCAGCTTAGCGGGCCCGGCAGGAAGTGTAGCTTTCTTT
TRBV7-9	-	TRBJ2-1	-	CASSFENSYNEQFF	TGTGCCAGCAGCTTCGAGAATTCCTACAATGAGCAGTTCTTC
TRBV20-1	few	TRBJ1-5	-	CSARGSLGNQPQHF	TGCAGTGCTAGGGGGAGTCTAGGCAATCAGCCCCAGCATTTT
TRBV5-6	-	TRBJ2-3	-	CASSLPRYRASTDTQYF	TGTGCCAGCAGCTTACCGCGCTATCGGGCGTCCACAGATACGCAGTATTTT
TRBV10-3	few	TRBJ2-3	TRBD2	CAISGWLSGGSTDTQYF	TGTGCCATCAGTGGCTGGCTTAGCGGGGGTAGCACAGATACGCAGTATTTT
TRBV9	-	TRBJ2-7	-	CASSPTGQEAYEQYF	TGTGCCAGCAGCCCGACAGGTCAGGAGGCCTACGAGCAGTACTTC
TRBV5-1	-	TRBJ2-3	TRBD2	CASTRLAKDTQYF	TGCGCCAGCACCCGACTAGCGAAAGATACGCAGTATTTT
TRBV11-2	few	TRBJ2-3	TRBD1	CASSSRQGWSDTQYF	TGTGCCAGCAGCTCGAGACAGGGGTGGTCAGATACGCAGTATTTT